This section outlines one T cell receptor (beta chain) sequence together with its context. Its antigen is unknown. This record belongs to a study of cytomegalovirus exposure and HLA in healthy donors. Whole-study findings and limits: In a later analysis, first-cohort TCR clusters were found to tend to co-occur in the 130 or so validation repertoires. Reports showed the classifier diagnosing cytomegalovirus status with high specificity and sensitivity. Some TCR beta chains (164 of them) were listed as cytomegalovirus-associated.

Libraries were prepared by immunoSEQ multiplex PCR; TCRdb keeps only in-frame clonotypes and omits some of them. The sample contains over 200,000 clones, around 90% of which appear only once. The trim removed 9 bases at V and 6 bases at J, leaving 6 bases unmatched. The CDR3 loop spans 13 amino acids. Germline V gene lookup returns CDR1 MNHEY and CDR2 SMNVEV (reference sequence). The donors formed part of the roughly 120-subject validation cohort, distinct from the approximately 640-subject first cohort. The genes are TRBV27 and TRBJ1-4; 8 bases align to TRBD1. Sample: PBMCs. The TCR comes from a woman in her late teens or twenties in good health and CMV-seronegative. This CDR3 is CASKDREDEKLFF. The CDR3 DNA follows: TGTGCCAGTAAGGACAGGGAAGATGAAAAACTGTTTTTT.